This TCR beta chain was recorded in a study of T cell changes during pregnancy in multiple sclerosis (dated by TCRdb to between 2019 and 2020). For context, the study as a whole: The study examined how the T cell repertoire changed over the course of pregnancy in women with multiple sclerosis.

V and J lose 0 bases and 0 bases, and a span of 7 bases separates them. The germline V gene sets CDR1 to SGHRS and CDR2 to YFSETQ. Its CDR3 holds 16 amino acids, cysteine through phenylalanine. Left in the record is the CDR3 DNA by itself, 48 bases read in frame from the first base. The protocol used for the library was the immunoSEQ multiplex PCR assay. Drawn from immuneACCESS, this table holds only the in-frame rearrangements with V and J called that TCRdb kept. Clones are partly lost; checked studies trace under half to an unresolved V gene and leave the rest unexplained. The sample table holds under 120,000 clones, of which about nine tenths were seen once. Of the sample, about 3% falls within the top ten clones. Details on this clone: Its target antigen remains unknown. Base qualities are not provided; no much larger clone lies one nucleotide away.

This receptor was identified in a female donor with multiple sclerosis, enrolled in a pregnancy study. The sample in question was peripheral blood, obtained after pregnancy. The chain is assembled from TRBV5-1 and TRBJ2-6; the D region possibly corresponds to TRBD2 (5 bases align). Here the CDR3 is given as CASSLAGDSGANVLTF. Read as DNA, the sequence is TGCGCCAGCAGCTTGGCCGGGGACTCTGGGGCCAACGTCCTGACTTTC.